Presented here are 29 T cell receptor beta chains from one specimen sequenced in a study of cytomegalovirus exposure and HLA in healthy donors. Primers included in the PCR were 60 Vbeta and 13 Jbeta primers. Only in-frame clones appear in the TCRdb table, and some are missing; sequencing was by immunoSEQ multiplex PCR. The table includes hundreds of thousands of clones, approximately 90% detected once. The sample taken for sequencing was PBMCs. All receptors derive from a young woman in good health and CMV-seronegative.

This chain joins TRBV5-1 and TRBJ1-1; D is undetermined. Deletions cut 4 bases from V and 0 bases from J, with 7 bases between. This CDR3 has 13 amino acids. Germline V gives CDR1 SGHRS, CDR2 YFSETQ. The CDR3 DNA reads TGCGCCAGCAGCCCTAATATGAACACTGAAGCTTTCTTT. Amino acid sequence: CASSPNMNTEAFF.

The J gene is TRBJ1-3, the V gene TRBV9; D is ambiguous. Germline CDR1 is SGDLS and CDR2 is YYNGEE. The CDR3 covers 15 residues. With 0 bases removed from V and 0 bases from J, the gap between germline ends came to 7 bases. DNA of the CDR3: TGTGCCAGCAGCGTAGAGGGAGGCTCTGGAAACACCATATATTTT. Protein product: CASSVEGGSGNTIYF.

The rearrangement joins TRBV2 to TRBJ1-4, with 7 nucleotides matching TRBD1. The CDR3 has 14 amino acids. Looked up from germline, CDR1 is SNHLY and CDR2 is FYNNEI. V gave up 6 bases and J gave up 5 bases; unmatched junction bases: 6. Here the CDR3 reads CASRSGQLNEKLFF. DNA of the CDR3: TGTGCCAGCAGGTCGGGACAGCTAAATGAAAAACTGTTTTTT.

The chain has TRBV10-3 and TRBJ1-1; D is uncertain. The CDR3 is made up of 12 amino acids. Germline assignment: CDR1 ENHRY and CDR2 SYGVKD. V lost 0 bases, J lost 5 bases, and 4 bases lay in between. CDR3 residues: CAISESRTEAFF. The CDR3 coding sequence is TGTGCCATCAGTGAGTCGAGAACTGAAGCTTTCTTT.

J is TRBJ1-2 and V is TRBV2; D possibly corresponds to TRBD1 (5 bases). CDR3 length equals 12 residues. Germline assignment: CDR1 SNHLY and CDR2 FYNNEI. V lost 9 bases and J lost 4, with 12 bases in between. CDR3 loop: CASFPQGYGYTF. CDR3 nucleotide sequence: TGTGCCAGTTTTCCCCAGGGCTATGGCTACACCTTC.

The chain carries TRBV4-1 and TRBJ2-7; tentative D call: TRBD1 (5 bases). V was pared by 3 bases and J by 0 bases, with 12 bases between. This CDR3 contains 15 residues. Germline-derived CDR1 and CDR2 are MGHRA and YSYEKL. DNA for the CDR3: TGCGCCAGCAGCCACCAGGGTCCTAGCTCCTACGAGCAGTACTTC. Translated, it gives CASSHQGPSSYEQYF.

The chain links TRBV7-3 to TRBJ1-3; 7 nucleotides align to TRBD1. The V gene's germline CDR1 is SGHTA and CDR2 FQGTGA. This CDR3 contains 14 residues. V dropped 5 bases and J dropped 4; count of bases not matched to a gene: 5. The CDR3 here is CASSLTGTGNTIYF. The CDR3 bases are TGTGCCAGCAGCCTGACAGGGACCGGAAACACCATATATTTT.

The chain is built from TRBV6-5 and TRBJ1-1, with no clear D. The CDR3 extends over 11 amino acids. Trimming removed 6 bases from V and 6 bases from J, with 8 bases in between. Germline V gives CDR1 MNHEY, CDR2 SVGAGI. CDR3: CASSRHSEAFF. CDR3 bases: TGTGCCAGCAGCAGACACTCTGAAGCTTTCTTT.

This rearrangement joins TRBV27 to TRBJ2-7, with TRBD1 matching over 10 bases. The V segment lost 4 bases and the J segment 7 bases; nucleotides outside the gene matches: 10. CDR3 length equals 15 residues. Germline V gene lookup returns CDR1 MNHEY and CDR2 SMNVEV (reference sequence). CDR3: CASSWSGTGAWEQYF. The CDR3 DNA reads TGTGCCAGCAGTTGGTCCGGGACAGGGGCCTGGGAGCAGTACTTC.

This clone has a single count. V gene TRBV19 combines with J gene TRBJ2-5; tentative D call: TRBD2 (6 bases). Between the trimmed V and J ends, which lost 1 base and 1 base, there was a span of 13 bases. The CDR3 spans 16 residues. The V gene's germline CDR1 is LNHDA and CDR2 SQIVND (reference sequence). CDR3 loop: CASSIGGAPTQETQYF. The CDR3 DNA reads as TGTGCCAGTAGTATAGGCGGGGCCCCCACCCAAGAGACCCAGTACTTC. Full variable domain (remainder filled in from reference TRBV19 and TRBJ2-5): DGGITQSPKYLFRKEGQNVTLSCEQNLNHDAMYWYRQDPGQGLRLIYYSQIVNDFQKGDIAEGYSVSREKKESFPLTVTSAQKNPTAFYLCASSIGGAPTQETQYFGPGTRLLVL.

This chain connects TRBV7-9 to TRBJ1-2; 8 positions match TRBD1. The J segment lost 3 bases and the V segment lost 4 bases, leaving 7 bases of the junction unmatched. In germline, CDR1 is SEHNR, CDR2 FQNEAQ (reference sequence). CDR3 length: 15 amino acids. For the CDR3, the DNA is TGTGCCAGCAGCTCCACCTTGACAGGGGACTATGGCTACACCTTC. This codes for CASSSTLTGDYGYTF.

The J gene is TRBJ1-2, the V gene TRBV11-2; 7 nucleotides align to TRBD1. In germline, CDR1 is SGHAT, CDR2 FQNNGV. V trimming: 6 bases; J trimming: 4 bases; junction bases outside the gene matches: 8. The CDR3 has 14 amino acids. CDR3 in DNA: TGTGCCAGCAGTCATCCTGACAGGGTCTATGGCTACACCTTC. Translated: CASSHPDRVYGYTF.

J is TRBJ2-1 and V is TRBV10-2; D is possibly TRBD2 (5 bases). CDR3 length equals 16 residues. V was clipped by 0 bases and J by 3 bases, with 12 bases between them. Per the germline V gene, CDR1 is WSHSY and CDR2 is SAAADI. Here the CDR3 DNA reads TGCGCCAGCAGTGAGTCGATTGCGGGCTTCTACAATGAGCAGTTCTTC. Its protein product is CASSESIAGFYNEQFF.

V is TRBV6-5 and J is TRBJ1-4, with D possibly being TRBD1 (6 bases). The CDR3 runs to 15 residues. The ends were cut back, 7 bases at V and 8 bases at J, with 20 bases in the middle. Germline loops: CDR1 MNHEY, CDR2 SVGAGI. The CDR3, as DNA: TGTGCCAGCAAGCGGTCACAGGGTGAAAGCGAAAAACTGTTTTTT. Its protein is CASKRSQGESEKLFF.

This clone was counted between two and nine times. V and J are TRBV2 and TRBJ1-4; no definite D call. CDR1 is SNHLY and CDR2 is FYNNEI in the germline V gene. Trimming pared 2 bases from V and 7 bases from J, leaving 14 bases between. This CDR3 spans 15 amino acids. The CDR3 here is CASSERRKEFEKLFF. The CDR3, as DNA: TGTGCCAGCAGTGAAAGAAGGAAGGAGTTTGAAAAACTGTTTTTT. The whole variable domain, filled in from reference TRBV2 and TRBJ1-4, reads EPEVTQTPSHQVTQMGQEVILRCVPISNHLYFYWYRQILGQKVEFLVSFYNNEISEKSEIFDDQFSVERPDGSNFTLKIRSTKLEDSAMYFCASSERRKEFEKLFFGSGTQLSVL.

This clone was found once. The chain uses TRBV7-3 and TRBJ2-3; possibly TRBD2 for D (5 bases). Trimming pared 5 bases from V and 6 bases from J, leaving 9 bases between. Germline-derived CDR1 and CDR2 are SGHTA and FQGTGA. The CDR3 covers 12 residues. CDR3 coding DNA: TGTGCCAGCAGCCCCACGGGGGATACGCAGTATTTT. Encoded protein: CASSPTGDTQYF. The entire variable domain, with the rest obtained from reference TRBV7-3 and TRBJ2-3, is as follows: GAGVSQTPSNKVTEKGKYVELRCDPISGHTALYWYRQSLGQGPEFLIYFQGTGAADDSGLPNDRFFAVRPEGSVSTLKIQRTERGDSAVYLCASSPTGDTQYFGPGTRLTVL.

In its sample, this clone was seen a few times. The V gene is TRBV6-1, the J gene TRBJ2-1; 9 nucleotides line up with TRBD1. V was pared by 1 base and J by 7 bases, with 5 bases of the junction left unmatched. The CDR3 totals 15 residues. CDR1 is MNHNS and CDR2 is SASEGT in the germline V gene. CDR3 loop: CASSEGTGAWNEQFF. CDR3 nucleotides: TGTGCCAGCAGTGAAGGGACAGGGGCTTGGAATGAGCAGTTCTTC.

The CDR3 bases are TGCGCCAGCAGCTTGGTAAGTCAGGGGCTGAACACTGAAGCTTTCTTT. Protein: CASSLVSQGLNTEAFF. This rearrangement joins TRBV5-1 to TRBJ1-1; the D gene is possibly TRBD1 (6 bases). Germline V CDR1 and CDR2: SGHRS, YFSETQ. Trimming cost V 0 bases and J 0 bases, with 12 bases left between them. The length of the CDR3 is 16 residues.

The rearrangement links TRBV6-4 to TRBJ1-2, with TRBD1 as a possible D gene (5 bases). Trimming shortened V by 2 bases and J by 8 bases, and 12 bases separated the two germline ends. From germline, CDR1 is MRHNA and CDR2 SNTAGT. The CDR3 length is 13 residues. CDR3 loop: CASSDTGQWGYTF. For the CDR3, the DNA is TGTGCCAGCAGTGACACAGGACAATGGGGCTACACCTTC.

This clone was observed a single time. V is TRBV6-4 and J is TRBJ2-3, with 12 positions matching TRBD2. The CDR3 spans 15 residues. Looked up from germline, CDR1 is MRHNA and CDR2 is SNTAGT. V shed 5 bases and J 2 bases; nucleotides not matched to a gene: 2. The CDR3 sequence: CASSRTSGDTDTQYF. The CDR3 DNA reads TGTGCCAGCAGTCGGACTAGCGGGGACACAGATACGCAGTATTTT.

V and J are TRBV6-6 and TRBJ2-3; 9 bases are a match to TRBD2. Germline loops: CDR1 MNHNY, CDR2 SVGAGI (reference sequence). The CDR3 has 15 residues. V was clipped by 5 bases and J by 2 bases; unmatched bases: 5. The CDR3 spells CASSGRLAVTDTQYF. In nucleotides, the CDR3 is TGTGCCAGCAGTGGCAGACTAGCGGTCACAGATACGCAGTATTTT.

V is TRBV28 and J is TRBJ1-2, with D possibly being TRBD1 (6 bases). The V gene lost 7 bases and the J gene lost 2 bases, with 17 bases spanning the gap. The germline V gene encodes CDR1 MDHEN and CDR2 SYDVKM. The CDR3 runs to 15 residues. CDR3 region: CASTPGYGQNYGYTF. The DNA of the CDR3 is TGTGCCAGCACACCTGGATATGGACAGAACTATGGCTACACCTTC.

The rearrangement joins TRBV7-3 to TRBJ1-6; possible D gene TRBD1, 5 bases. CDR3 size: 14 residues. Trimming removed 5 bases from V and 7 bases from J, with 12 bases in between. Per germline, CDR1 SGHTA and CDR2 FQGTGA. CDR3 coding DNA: TGTGCCAGCAGCCTAGACAGTTACAATTCACCCCTCCACTTT. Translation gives CASSLDSYNSPLHF.

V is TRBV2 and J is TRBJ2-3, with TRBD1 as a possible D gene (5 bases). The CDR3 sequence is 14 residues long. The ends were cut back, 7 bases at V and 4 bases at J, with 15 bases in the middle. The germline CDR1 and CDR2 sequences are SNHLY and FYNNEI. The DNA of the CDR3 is TGTGCCAGCATGCCAGGGAACCCCCCAGATACGCAGTATTTT. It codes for CASMPGNPPDTQYF.

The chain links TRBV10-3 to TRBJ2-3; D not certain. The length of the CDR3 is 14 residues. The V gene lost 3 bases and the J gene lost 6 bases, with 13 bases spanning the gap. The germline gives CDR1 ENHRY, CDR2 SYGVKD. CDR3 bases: TGTGCCATCAGTGAACAGTTGTCACCGGATACGCAGTATTTT. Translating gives CAISEQLSPDTQYF.

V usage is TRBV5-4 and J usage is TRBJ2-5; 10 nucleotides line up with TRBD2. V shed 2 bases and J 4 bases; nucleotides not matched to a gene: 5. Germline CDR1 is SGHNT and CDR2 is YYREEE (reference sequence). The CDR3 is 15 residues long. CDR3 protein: CASSFRASGGETQYF. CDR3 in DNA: TGTGCCAGCAGCTTTCGGGCTAGCGGGGGAGAGACCCAGTACTTC.

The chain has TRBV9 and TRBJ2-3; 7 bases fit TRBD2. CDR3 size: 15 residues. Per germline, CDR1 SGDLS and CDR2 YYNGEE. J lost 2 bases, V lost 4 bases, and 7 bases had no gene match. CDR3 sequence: CASSKSGVITDTQYF. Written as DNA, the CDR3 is TGTGCCAGCAGCAAAAGCGGGGTCATCACAGATACGCAGTATTTT.

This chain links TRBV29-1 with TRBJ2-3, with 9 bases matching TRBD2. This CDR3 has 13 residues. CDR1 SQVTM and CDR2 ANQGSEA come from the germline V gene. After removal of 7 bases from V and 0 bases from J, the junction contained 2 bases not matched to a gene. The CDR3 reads CSGGGGSTDTQYF. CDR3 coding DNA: TGCAGCGGCGGGGGGGGCAGCACAGATACGCAGTATTTT.

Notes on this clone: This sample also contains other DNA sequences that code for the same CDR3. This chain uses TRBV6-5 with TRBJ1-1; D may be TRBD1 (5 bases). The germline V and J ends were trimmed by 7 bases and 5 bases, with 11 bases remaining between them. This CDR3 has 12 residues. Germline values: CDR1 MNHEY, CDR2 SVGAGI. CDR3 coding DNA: TGTGCCAGCACTCGCGGGGGTACTGAAGCTTTCTTT. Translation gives CASTRGGTEAFF.